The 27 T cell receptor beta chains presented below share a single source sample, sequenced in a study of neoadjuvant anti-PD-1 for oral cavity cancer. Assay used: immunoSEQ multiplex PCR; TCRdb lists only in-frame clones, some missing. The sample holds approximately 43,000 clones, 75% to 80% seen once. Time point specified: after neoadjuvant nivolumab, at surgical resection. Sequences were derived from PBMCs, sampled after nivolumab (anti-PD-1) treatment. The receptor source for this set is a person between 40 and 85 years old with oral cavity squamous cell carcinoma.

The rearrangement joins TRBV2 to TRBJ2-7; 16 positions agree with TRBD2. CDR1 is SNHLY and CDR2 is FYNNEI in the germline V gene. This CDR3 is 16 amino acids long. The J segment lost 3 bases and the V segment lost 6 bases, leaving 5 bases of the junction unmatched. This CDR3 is CASRAGLAGGHYEQYF. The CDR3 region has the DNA TGTGCCAGCAGGGCGGGACTAGCGGGAGGGCACTACGAGCAGTACTTC.

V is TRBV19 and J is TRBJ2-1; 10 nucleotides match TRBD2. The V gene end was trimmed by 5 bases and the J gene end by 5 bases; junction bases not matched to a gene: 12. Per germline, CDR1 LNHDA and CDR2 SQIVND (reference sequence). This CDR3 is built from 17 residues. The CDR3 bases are TGTGCCAGTAGTCTTTCGCTGACTAGCGGGCCGAACAATGAGCAGTTCTTC. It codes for CASSLSLTSGPNNEQFF.

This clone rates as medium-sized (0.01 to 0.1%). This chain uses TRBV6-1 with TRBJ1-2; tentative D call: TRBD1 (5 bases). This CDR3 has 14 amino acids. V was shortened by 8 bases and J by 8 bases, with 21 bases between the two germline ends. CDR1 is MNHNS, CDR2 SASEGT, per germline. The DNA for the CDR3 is TGTGCCAGCTTGGGTGGGGCCACTCCCGGAGGCTACACCTTC. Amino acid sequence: CASLGGATPGGYTF.

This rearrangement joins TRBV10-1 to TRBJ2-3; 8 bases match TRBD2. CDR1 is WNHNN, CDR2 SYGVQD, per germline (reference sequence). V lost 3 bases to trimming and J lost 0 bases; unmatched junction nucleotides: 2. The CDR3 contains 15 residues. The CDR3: CASSDRGGSTDTQYF. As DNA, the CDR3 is TGCGCCAGCAGTGATCGGGGGGGGAGCACAGATACGCAGTATTTT.

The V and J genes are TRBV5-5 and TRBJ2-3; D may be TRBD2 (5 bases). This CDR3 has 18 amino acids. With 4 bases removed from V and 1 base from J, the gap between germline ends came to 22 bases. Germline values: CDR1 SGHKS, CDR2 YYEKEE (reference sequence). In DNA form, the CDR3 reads TGTGCCAGCAGCCAAACCCGCCCCGGGGTCGCGCGCACAGATACGCAGTATTTT. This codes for CASSQTRPGVARTDTQYF.

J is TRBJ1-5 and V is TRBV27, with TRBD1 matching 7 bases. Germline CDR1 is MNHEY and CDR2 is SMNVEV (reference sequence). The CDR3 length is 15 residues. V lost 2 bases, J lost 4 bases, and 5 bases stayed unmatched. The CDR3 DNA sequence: TGTGCCAGCAGTTTACAAAAGGGGGCGAATCAGCCCCAGCATTTT. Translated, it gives CASSLQKGANQPQHF.

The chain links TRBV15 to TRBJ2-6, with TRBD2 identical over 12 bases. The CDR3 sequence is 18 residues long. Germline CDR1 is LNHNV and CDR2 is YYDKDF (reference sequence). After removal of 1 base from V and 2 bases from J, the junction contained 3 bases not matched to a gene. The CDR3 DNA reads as TGTGCCACCAGCAGAGGACTAGCGGGAGTAGCTGGGGCCAACGTCCTGACTTTC. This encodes CATSRGLAGVAGANVLTF.

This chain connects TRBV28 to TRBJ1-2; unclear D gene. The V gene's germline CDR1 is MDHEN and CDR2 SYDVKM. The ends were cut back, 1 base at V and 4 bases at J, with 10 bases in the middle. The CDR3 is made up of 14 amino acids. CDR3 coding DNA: TGTGCCAGCAGTTTATCATGGAGGAGCTATGGCTACACCTTC. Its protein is CASSLSWRSYGYTF.

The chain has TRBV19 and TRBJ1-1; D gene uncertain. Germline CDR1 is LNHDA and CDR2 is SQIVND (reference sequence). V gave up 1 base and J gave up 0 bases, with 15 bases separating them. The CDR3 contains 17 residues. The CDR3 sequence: CASSIGLKAALNTEAFF. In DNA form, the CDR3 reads TGTGCCAGTAGTATAGGTTTAAAGGCAGCTCTGAACACTGAAGCTTTCTTT.

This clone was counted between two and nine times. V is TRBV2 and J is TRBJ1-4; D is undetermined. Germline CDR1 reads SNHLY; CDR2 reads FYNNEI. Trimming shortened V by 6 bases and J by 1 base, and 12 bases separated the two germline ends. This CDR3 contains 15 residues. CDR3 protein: CASRWTDLTNEKLFF. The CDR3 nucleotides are TGTGCCAGCAGGTGGACCGACTTAACTAATGAAAAACTGTTTTTT.

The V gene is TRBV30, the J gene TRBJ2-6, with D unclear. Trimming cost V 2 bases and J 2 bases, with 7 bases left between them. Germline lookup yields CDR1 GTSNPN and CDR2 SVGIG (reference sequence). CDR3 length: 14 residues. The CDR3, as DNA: TGTGCCTGGAGTCTTGGGGCTGGGGCCAACGTCCTGACTTTC. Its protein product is CAWSLGAGANVLTF.

CDR3 nucleotides: TGTGCCAGCAGCTTGACGGGGGGGCAGGGCGGTGAAAAACTGTTTTTT. The encoded protein is CASSLTGGQGGEKLFF. The V and J genes are TRBV11-2 and TRBJ1-4; D might be TRBD1 (6 bases). V gave up 3 bases and J gave up 7 bases, with 18 bases separating them. The CDR3 spans 16 residues. The germline CDR1 and CDR2 sequences are SGHAT and FQNNGV.

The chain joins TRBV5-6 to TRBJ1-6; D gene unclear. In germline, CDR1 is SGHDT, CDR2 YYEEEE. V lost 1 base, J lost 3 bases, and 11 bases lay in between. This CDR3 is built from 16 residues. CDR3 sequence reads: CASSLNPRGYNSPLHF. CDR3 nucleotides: TGTGCCAGCAGCTTGAATCCACGGGGCTATAATTCACCCCTCCACTTT.

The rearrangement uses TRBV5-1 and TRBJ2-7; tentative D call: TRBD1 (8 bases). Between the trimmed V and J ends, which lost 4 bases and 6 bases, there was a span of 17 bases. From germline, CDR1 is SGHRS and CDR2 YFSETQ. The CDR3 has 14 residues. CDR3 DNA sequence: TGCGCCAGCAGCCCGGGGGGACAGGCTGGCGAGCAGTACTTC. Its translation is CASSPGGQAGEQYF.

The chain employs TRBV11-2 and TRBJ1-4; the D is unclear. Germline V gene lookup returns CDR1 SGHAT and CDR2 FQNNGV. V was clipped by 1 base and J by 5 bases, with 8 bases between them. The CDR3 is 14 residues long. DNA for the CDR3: TGTGCCAGCAGCTTAGGACGGAAGAATGAAAAACTGTTTTTT. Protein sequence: CASSLGRKNEKLFF. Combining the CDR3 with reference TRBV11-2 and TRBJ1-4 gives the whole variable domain EAGVAQSPRYKIIEKRQSVAFWCNPISGHATLYWYQQILGQGPKLLIQFQNNGVVDDSQLPKDRFSAERLKGVDSTLKIQPAKLEDSAVYLCASSLGRKNEKLFFGSGTQLSVL.

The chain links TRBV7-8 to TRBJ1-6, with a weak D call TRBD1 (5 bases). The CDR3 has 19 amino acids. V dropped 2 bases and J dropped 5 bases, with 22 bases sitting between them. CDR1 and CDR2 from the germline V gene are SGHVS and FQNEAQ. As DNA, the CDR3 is TGTGCCAGCAGCTTACTCGGGACTTTTCCTTTAGCGAATAATTCACCCCTCCACTTT. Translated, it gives CASSLLGTFPLANNSPLHF. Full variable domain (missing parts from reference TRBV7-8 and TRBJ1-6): GAGVSQSPRYKVAKRGQDVALRCDPISGHVSLFWYQQALGQGPEFLTYFQNEAQLDKSGLPSDRFFAERPEGSVSTLKIQRTQQEDSAVYLCASSLLGTFPLANNSPLHFGNGTRLTVT.

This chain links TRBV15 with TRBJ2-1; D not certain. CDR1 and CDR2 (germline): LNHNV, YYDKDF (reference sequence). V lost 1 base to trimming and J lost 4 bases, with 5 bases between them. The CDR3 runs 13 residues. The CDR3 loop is CATSRVAYNEQFF. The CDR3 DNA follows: TGTGCCACCAGCAGAGTTGCGTACAATGAGCAGTTCTTC.

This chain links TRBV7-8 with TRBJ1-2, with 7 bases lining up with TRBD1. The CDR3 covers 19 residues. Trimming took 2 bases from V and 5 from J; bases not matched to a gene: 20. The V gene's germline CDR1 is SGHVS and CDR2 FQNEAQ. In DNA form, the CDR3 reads TGTGCCAGCAGCTTAACGCCCCTAGGGGGCTTACAGGGTGAATATGGCTACACCTTC. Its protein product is CASSLTPLGGLQGEYGYTF.

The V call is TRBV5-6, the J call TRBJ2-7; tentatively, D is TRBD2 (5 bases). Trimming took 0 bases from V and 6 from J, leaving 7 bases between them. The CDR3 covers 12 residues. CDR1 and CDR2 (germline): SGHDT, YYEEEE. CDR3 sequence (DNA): TGTGCCAGCAGCTTGGTCCGGGGCGAGCAGTACTTC. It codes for CASSLVRGEQYF.

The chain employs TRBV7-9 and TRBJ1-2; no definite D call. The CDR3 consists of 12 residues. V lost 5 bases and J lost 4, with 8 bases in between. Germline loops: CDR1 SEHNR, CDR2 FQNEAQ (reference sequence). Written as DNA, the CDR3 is TGTGCCAGCAGCGTGGATTCCTATGGCTACACCTTC. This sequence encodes CASSVDSYGYTF.

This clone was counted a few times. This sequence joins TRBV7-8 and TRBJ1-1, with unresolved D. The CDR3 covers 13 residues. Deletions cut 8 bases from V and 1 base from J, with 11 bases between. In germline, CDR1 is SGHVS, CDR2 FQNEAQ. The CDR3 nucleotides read TGTGCCAGCCGAAGGGCTTCGAACACTGAAGCTTTCTTT. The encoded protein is CASRRASNTEAFF.

The chain's CDR3 is CASSSTGSGEQYF. The DNA for the CDR3 is TGTGCCAGTAGCTCCACAGGGTCAGGCGAGCAGTACTTC. This sequence joins TRBV19 and TRBJ2-7; possibly TRBD1 for D (6 bases). This CDR3 is built from 13 residues. The germline V and J ends were trimmed by 6 bases and 6 bases, with 15 bases remaining between them. Germline V gives CDR1 LNHDA, CDR2 SQIVND (reference sequence). The whole variable domain, filled in from reference TRBV19 and TRBJ2-7, reads DGGITQSPKYLFRKEGQNVTLSCEQNLNHDAMYWYRQDPGQGLRLIYYSQIVNDFQKGDIAEGYSVSREKKESFPLTVTSAQKNPTAFYLCASSSTGSGEQYFGPGTRLTVT.

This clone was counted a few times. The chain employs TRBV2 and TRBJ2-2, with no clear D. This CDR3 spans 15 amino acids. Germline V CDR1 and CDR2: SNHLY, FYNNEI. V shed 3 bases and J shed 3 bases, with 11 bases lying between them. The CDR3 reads CASSESGSHTGELFF. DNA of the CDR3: TGTGCCAGCAGTGAGTCGGGCAGCCACACCGGGGAGCTGTTTTTT.

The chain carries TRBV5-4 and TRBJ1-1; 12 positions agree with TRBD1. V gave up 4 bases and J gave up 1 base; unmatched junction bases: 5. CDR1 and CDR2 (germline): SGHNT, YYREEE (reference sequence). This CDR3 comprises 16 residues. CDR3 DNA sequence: TGTGCCAGCAGCCCTGGGACAGGGGGCTGGAACACTGAAGCTTTCTTT. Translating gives CASSPGTGGWNTEAFF. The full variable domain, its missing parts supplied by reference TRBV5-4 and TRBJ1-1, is ETGVTQSPTHLIKTRGQQVTLRCSSQSGHNTVSWYQQALGQGPQFIFQYYREEENGRGNFPPRFSGLQFPNYSSELNVNALELDDSALYLCASSPGTGGWNTEAFFGQGTRLTVV.

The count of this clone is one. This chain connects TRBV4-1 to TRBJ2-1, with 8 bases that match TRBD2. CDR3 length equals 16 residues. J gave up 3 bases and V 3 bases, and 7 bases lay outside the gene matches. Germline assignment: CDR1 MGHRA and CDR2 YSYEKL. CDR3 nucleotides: TGCGCCAGCAGCCAGCACCCAGCGGGAGACTACAATGAGCAGTTCTTC. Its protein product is CASSQHPAGDYNEQFF.

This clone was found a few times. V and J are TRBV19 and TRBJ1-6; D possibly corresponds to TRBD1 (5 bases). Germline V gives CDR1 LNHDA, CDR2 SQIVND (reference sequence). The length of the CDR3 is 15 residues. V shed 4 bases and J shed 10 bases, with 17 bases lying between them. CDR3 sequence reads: CASSKEWQGGSPLHF. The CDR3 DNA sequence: TGTGCCAGTAGTAAGGAGTGGCAGGGCGGCTCACCCCTCCACTTT.

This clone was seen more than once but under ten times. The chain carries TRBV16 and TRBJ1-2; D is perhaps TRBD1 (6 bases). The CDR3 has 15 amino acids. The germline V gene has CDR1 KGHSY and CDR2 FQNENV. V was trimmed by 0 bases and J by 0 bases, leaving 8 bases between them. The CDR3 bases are TGTGCCAGCAGCCAATCAGGGACAACTAACTATGGCTACACCTTC. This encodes CASSQSGTTNYGYTF.